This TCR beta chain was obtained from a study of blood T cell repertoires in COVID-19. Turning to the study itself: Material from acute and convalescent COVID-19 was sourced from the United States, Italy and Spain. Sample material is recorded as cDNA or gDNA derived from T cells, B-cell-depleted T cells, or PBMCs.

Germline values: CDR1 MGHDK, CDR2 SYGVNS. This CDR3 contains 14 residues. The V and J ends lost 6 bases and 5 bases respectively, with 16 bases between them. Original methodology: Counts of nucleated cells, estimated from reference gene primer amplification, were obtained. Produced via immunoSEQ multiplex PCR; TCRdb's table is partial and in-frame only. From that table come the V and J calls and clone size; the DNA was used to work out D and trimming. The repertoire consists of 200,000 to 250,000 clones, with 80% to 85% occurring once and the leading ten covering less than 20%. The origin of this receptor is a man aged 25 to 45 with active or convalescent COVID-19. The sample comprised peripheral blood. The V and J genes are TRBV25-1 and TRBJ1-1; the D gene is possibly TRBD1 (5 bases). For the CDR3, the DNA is TGTGCCAGCAGCGCCCTGGGGGGGGGAACTGAAGCTTTCTTT. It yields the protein CASSALGGGTEAFF.